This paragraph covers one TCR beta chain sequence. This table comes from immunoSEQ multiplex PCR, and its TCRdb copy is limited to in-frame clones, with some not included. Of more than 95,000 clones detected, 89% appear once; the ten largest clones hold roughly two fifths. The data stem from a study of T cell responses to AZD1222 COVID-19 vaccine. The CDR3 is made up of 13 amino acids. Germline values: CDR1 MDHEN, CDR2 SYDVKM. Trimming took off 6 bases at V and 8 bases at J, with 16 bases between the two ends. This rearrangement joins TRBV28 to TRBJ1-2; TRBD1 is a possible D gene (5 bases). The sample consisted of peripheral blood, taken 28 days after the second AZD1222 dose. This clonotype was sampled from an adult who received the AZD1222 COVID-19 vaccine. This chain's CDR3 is CASSSGRRGGYTF. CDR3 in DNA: TGTGCCAGCAGCTCAGGAAGGAGGGGAGGCTACACCTTC.